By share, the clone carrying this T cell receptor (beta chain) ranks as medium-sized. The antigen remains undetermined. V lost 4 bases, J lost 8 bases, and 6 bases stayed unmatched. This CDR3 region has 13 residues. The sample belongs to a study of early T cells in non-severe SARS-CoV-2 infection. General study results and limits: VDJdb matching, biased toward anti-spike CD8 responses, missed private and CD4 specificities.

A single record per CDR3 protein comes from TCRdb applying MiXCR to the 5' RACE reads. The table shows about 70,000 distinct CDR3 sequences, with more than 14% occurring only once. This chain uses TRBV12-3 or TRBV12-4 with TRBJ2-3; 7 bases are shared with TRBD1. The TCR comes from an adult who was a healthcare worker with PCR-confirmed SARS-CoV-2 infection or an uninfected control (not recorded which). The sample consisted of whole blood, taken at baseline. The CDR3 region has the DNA TGTGCCAGCAGTTCCCAGACAGGGTCTACGCAGTATTTT. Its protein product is CASSSQTGSTQYF.